Detailed here is one T cell receptor beta chain. The data derive from a study of shared T cell receptors in the human thymus. The CDR3 length is 13 residues. Germline V lookup: CDR1 MNHEY, CDR2 SMNVEV (reference sequence). Trimming cost V 6 bases and J 14 bases, with 20 bases left between them. The protocol was immunoSEQ multiplex PCR, while the TCRdb copy is restricted to in-frame clones and leaves out a portion. The sample lists about 380,000 clones, approximately 95% occurring once. The origin of this receptor is a human donor. The source material was thymocytes. The V gene is TRBV27, the J gene TRBJ2-1, with D perhaps given as TRBD1 or TRBD2 (5 bases each). CDR3 sequence: CASSLMLASREFF. CDR3 DNA sequence: TGTGCCAGCAGCCTGATGCTGGCTAGCAGGGAGTTCTTC.